This T cell receptor (beta chain) was found in a study of identical twins. This clonotype was detected a few times. Antigen: not known. Healthy Caucasians, and only they, were the donors. Study-level points and caveats: Beta clonotypes that were abundant in cord blood contained fewer insertions, a pattern absent from memory repertoires. Compared with models, monozygotic twins showed more out-of-frame TCR alpha sharing. For zero-insertion analyses, partial confounding could come from invariant MAIT and iNKT cells.

TCRdb passed the 5' RACE reads through MiXCR, listing each CDR3 protein once. The sample lists some 900,000 distinct CDR3 sequences; 9% to 15% were seen once. This same sample was also part of a study on yellow fever vaccine responses in identical twins.

The clonotype originates from a woman aged 18-30 years in good health. Sequenced sample: PBMCs.

For the CDR3, the DNA is TGTGCCAGCAGTCCGAACAGTCAGCCCCAGCATTTT. Translated: CASSPNSQPQHF. V is TRBV28 and J is TRBJ1-5; D gene ambiguous. Germline lookup yields CDR1 MDHEN and CDR2 SYDVKM. CDR3 length: 12 residues. The germline V and J ends were trimmed by 5 bases and 6 bases, with 8 bases remaining between them.